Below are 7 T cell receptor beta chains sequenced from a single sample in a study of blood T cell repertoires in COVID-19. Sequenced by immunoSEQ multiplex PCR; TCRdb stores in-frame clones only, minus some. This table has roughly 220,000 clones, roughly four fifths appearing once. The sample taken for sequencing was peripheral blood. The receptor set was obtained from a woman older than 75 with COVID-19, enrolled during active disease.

CDR3 sequence: CASSQWTSGRSQETQYF. The DNA for the CDR3 is TGTGCCAGCAGCCAATGGACTAGCGGGAGATCTCAAGAGACCCAGTACTTC. The chain combines TRBV3-1 (or the pseudogene TRBV3-2) with TRBJ2-5; 13 nucleotides agree with TRBD2. V shed 2 bases and J 2 bases; nucleotides not matched to a gene: 5. This CDR3 has 17 residues. CDR1 is LGHDT and CDR2 is YNNKEL in the germline V gene (reference sequence).

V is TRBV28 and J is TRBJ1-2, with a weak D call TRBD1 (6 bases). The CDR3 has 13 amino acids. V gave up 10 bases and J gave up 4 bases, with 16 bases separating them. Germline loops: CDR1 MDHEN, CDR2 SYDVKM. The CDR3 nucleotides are TGTGCCACTCGCCGGGGGGGCAGCTATGGCTACACCTTC. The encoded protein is CATRRGGSYGYTF.

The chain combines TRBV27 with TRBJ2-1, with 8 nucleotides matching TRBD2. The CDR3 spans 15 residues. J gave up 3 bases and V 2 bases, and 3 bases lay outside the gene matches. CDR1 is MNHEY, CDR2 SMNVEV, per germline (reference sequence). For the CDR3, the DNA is TGTGCCAGCAGTTTAACCCTAGCGGGCTACAATGAGCAGTTCTTC. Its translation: CASSLTLAGYNEQFF.

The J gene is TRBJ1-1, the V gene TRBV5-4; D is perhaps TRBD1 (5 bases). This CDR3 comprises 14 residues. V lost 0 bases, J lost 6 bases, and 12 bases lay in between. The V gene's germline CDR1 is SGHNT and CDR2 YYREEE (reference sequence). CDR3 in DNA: TGTGCCAGCAGCTTGGCCCGGGCAGGGTCTGAAGCTTTCTTT. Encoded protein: CASSLARAGSEAFF.

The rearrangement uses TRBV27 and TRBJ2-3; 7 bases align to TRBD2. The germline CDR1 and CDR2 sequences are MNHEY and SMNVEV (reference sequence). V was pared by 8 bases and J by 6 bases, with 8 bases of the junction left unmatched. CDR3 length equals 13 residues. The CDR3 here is CASGGESEDTQYF. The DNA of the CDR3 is TGTGCCAGCGGGGGGGAGAGTGAGGATACGCAGTATTTT.

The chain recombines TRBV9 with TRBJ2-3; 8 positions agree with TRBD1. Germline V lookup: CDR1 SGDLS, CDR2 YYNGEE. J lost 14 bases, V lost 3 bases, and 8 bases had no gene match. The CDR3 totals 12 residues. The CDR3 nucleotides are TGTGCCAGCAGCGACCGGACAGGGTTACTGTATTTT. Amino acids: CASSDRTGLLYF.

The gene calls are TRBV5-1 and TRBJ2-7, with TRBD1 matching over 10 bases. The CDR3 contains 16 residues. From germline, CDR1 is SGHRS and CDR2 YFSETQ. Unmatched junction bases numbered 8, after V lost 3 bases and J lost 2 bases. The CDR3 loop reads CASSSATGTGAYEQYF. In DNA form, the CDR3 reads TGCGCCAGCAGCTCGGCGACCGGGACAGGGGCCTACGAGCAGTACTTC.